A single sample gave rise to the 2 T cell receptor beta chains below, sequenced in a study of blood T cell repertoires in COVID-19. TCRdb's table, derived via immunoSEQ multiplex PCR, lists solely in-frame clones and lacks some. The sample yields about 85,000 clones, around 90% seen once. Sequencing was done on a sample of peripheral blood. These receptors were obtained from a woman over 75 with acute or convalescent COVID-19.

The chain uses TRBV5-6 and TRBJ2-5; 7 bases fit TRBD1. V lost 0 bases, J lost 6 bases, and 2 bases stayed unmatched. In germline, CDR1 is SGHDT, CDR2 YYEEEE. The CDR3 is made up of 13 amino acids. The CDR3 nucleotides read TGTGCCAGCAGCTTGGACAGGGGAAAGACCCAGTACTTC. Protein: CASSLDRGKTQYF.

The chain links TRBV5-6 to TRBJ2-1, with TRBD2 identical over 12 bases. The CDR3 consists of 14 residues. Germline CDR1 SGHDT, CDR2 YYEEEE. V lost 3 bases and J lost 6; bases outside the gene matches: 1. In DNA, the CDR3 is TGTGCCAGCAGCTCTAGCGGGGGGGTCAATGAGCAGTTCTTC. This translates into CASSSSGGVNEQFF.